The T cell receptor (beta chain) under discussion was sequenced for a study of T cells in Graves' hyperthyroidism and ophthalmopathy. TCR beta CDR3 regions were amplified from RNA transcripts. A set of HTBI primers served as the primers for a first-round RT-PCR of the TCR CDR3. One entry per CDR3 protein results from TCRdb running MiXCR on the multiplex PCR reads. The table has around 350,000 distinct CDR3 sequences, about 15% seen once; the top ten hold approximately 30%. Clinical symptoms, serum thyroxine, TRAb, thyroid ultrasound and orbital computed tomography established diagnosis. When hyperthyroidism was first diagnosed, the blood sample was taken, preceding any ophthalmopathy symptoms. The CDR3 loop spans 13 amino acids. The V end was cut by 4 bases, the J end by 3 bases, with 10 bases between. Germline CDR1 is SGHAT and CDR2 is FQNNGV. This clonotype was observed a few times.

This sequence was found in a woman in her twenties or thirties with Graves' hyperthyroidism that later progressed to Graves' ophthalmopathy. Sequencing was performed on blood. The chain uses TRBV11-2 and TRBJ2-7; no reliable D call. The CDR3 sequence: CASSYIVSYEQYF. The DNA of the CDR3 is TGTGCCAGCAGCTATATCGTCAGCTACGAGCAGTACTTC.